The subject of this entry is one T cell receptor (beta chain). CDR3 size: 13 residues. The germline V gene encodes CDR1 SQVTM and CDR2 ANQGSEA. V lost 4 bases and J 2 bases, leaving 11 bases between the germline ends. This entry is derived from a study of OX40 agonist ivuxolimab in advanced cancers. This table comes from immunoSEQ multiplex PCR, and its TCRdb copy is limited to in-frame clones, with some not included. The repertoire includes 15,000 to 20,000 clones, over 75% of them detected once, and over 30% sits in the top ten. The chain couples TRBV29-1 to TRBJ1-1, with D unclear. The material was CD4+ or CD8+ T cells sorted from blood, obtained in a trial of the OX40 agonist ivuxolimab. The sequence came from an adult with an advanced solid tumor such as melanoma, head and neck, liver or kidney cancer. The CDR3 nucleotides are TGCAGCGTTGGCCTTAAGTTCAACACTGAAGCTTTCTTT. Protein product: CSVGLKFNTEAFF.